Described below is a single TCR beta chain sequence and its context. Its antigen is not known. The sample is drawn from a study of radiation and T cells in renal cell carcinoma. Study findings and constraints: From baseline, blood top tumor clonotypes peaked at 2 weeks post-radiation.

Time point reported: baseline pretreatment blood. This sample's treatment: 15 Gy SBRT to primary tumor, nephrectomy 4 weeks later. The tumor was a clear cell renal cell carcinoma. Sequencing used immunoSEQ multiplex PCR; TCRdb keeps in-frame clones, though not all of them. The sample lists over 85,000 clones, approximately 80% occurring once. This clonotype originated in a man aged 55-75 years with renal cell carcinoma. Sequencing used blood, obtained from a patient whose treatment included radiotherapy and nephrectomy.

DNA for the CDR3: TGTGCCAGCAGTCGAAGCGGGAGTGGCCAAGAGACCCAGTACTTC. Translated, it gives CASSRSGSGQETQYF. The chain is built from TRBV5-5 and TRBJ2-5, with 8 bases lining up with TRBD2. J was trimmed by 1 base and V by 5 bases; bases with no gene match: 7. CDR3 length equals 15 residues. The germline gives CDR1 SGHKS, CDR2 YYEKEE (reference sequence).